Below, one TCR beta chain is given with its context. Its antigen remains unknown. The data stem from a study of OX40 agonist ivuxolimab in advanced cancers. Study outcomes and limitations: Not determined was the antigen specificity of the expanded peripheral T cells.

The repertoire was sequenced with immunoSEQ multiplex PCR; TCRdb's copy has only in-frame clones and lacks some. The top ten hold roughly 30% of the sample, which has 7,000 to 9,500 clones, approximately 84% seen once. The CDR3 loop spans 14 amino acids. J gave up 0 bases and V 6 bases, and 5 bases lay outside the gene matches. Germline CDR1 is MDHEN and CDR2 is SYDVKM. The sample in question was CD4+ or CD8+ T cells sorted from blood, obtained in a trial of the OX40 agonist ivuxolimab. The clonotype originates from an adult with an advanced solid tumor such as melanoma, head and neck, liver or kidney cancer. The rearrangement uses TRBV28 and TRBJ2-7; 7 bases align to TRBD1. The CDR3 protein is CASSRDRSSYEQYF. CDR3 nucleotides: TGTGCCAGCAGCCGGGACAGAAGCTCCTACGAGCAGTACTTC.